The clone carrying this T cell receptor (beta chain) was observed many times. The antigen remains undetermined. Breast cancer patients provided tissue from their axillary draining lymph nodes. The data were obtained in a study of breast tumors, draining lymph nodes, adjacent tissues. This CDR3 spans 15 amino acids. The V end was cut by 3 bases, the J end by 4 bases, with 13 bases between. CDR1 LNHDA and CDR2 SQIVND come from the germline V gene (reference sequence). Study-wide findings and caveats: Tumor repertoires ranked between lymph nodes and nontumor tissue in diversity, with V and J gene preferences.

TCRdb re-analysed the multiplex PCR reads in MiXCR, keeping a single row per CDR3 protein. Of some 120,000 distinct CDR3 sequences in the sample, less than 25% were seen once. This chain uses TRBV19 with TRBJ1-5; the D gene is possibly TRBD1 (5 bases). The receptor's source is a female donor with breast cancer. Some clones in this sample may be carry-over from other donors' samples. Material for sequencing was axillary lymph node tissue. CDR3 region: CASSILRQLNQPQHF. The CDR3 bases are TGTGCCAGTAGTATTCTTCGACAGCTTAATCAGCCCCAGCATTTT.